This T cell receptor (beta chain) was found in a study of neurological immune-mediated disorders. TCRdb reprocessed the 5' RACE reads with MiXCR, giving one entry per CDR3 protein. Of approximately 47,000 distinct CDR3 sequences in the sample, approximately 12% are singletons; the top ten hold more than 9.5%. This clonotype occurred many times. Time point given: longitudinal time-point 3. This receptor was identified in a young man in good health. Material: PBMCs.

CDR3 coding DNA: TGTGCCAGCAGCTATGCTCGGGAGCAGTACTTC. Its translation: CASSYAREQYF. This rearrangement joins TRBV3-1 to TRBJ2-7; unclear D gene. Trimming pared 5 bases from V and 7 bases from J, leaving 9 bases between. CDR1 and CDR2 (germline): LGHDT, YNNKEL (reference sequence). This CDR3 has 11 residues.